This TCR beta chain is drawn from a study of response to subunit inactivated influenza vaccine. Points from the study as a whole: Researchers suggested that each seasonal influenza vaccination recruits few new T cells.

TCRdb independently ran MiXCR on the RT-PCR reads; one entry per CDR3 protein. The sample has 200,000 to 300,000 distinct CDR3 sequences, less than 15% seen once. Only a few counts were recorded for this clonotype. Its cognate antigen is unknown. CDR1 is DFQATT, CDR2 SNEGSKA, per germline (reference sequence). CDR3 length: 19 amino acids. V shed 0 bases and J shed 6 bases, with 29 bases lying between them. J is TRBJ1-2 and V is TRBV20-1, with unresolved D. The sequences come from non-naive T cells sorted from PBMCs, collected approximately 15 days before vaccination. The sequence was collected from a man aged 50 to 59 who received an inactivated influenza vaccine. As DNA, the CDR3 is TGCAGTGCTAGAGATGGCGCCATAGCCCCCCGAACCACCCTGAATGGCTACACCTTC. This sequence encodes CSARDGAIAPRTTLNGYTF.